The 20 T cell receptor beta chains below were found in one sample sequenced in a study of blood T cell repertoires in COVID-19. Sequencing was performed with immunoSEQ multiplex PCR; in TCRdb, only in-frame clones are kept and a portion is missing. The table lists about 150,000 clones, 85% to 90% of them singletons, with approximately 15% in the top ten. The sequenced material came from peripheral blood. The receptors shown here come from a woman in her 40s with acute or convalescent COVID-19.

V is TRBV2 and J is TRBJ1-2; a possible D gene is TRBD1 (6 bases). V lost 4 bases and J 6 bases, leaving 15 bases between the germline ends. Germline CDR1 and CDR2: SNHLY and FYNNEI. This CDR3 has 14 residues. As DNA, the CDR3 is TGTGCCAGCAGTGGGGTGACAGGTAGTCATGGCTACACCTTC. Translation: CASSGVTGSHGYTF.

This rearrangement joins TRBV14 to TRBJ1-1; D is ambiguous. This CDR3 has 12 residues. V gave up 4 bases and J gave up 5 bases, with 8 bases separating them. In germline, CDR1 is SGHDN, CDR2 FVKESK. The CDR3 here is CASSRGGTEAFF. For the CDR3, the DNA is TGTGCCAGCAGCCGGGGAGGTACTGAAGCTTTCTTT.

The J gene is TRBJ2-2, the V gene TRBV7-7; 10 bases are a match to TRBD2. Germline values: CDR1 SSHAT, CDR2 FNYEAQ (reference sequence). This CDR3 comprises 17 residues. CDR3 coding DNA: TGTGCTAGCCAATTATCGGCTAGCGGGAGTCTGATCGGGGAGCTGTTTTTT. It codes for CASQLSASGSLIGELFF.

The chain carries TRBV28 and TRBJ2-2; 8 nucleotides align to TRBD1. The V segment lost 5 bases and the J segment 6 bases; nucleotides outside the gene matches: 11. The CDR3 runs 16 residues. The V gene's germline CDR1 is MDHEN and CDR2 SYDVKM. DNA of the CDR3: TGTGCCAGCAGTGGCCCTACAGGGGGTATACCCGGGGAGCTGTTTTTT. This encodes CASSGPTGGIPGELFF.

In its sample, this clone was seen once. The J gene is TRBJ1-1, the V gene TRBV7-2, with D unresolved. V gave up 5 bases and J gave up 10 bases, with 17 bases separating them. This CDR3 is built from 13 residues. The V gene's germline CDR1 is SGHTA and CDR2 FQGNSA. For the CDR3, the DNA is TGTGCCAGCAGCCCGGTGGAGGGCCTGCCAGCTTTCTTT. This codes for CASSPVEGLPAFF.

The chain uses TRBV4-2 and TRBJ1-2; a weak D match, TRBD1 (5 bases). The germline gives CDR1 LGHNA, CDR2 YNFKEQ. V was trimmed by 0 bases and J by 8 bases, leaving 13 bases between them. The CDR3 totals 14 residues. CDR3 residues: CASSQDRGEEGYTF. The CDR3 coding sequence is TGTGCCAGCAGCCAAGATAGGGGCGAGGAAGGCTACACCTTC.

The chain employs TRBV27 and TRBJ2-7; 9 bases map to TRBD2. V lost 5 bases and J lost 4; bases outside the gene matches: 12. The CDR3 is 16 residues long. Germline V gives CDR1 MNHEY, CDR2 SMNVEV (reference sequence). CDR3 loop: CASSPWLTSGLYEQYF. In DNA, the CDR3 is TGTGCCAGCAGTCCGTGGTTGACTAGCGGATTGTACGAGCAGTACTTC.

This chain links TRBV4-2 with TRBJ2-7, with a weak D call TRBD2 (6 bases). The V gene lost 3 bases and the J gene lost 1 base, with 16 bases spanning the gap. The CDR3 length is 16 residues. CDR1 and CDR2 from the germline V gene are LGHNA and YNFKEQ. CDR3 amino acids: CASSQIPGDGSYEQYF. The CDR3 DNA sequence: TGTGCCAGCAGCCAGATACCGGGAGATGGGTCCTACGAGCAGTACTTC.

This clone has more than one count but fewer than ten. The chain couples TRBV7-9 to TRBJ1-1; 7 nucleotides agree with TRBD1. With V trimmed by 5 bases and J by 5 bases, 5 bases remained unmatched. The CDR3 has 13 amino acids. Germline V CDR1 and CDR2: SEHNR, FQNEAQ (reference sequence). The CDR3 sequence is CASSKETGTEAFF. The CDR3 DNA is TGTGCCAGCAGCAAAGAGACAGGGACTGAAGCTTTCTTT.

The chain joins TRBV7-3 to TRBJ2-2; D uncertain. The CDR3 covers 16 residues. Germline V lookup: CDR1 SGHTA, CDR2 FQGTGA. Trimming shortened V by 2 bases and J by 3 bases, and 13 bases separated the two germline ends. CDR3 nucleotide sequence: TGTGCCAGCAGCTTATACTACACCTCAGACACCGGGGAGCTGTTTTTT. Protein: CASSLYYTSDTGELFF.

This rearrangement joins TRBV27 to TRBJ2-7; TRBD1 is a possible D gene (6 bases). Germline-derived CDR1 and CDR2 are MNHEY and SMNVEV (reference sequence). CDR3 length equals 19 residues. V was trimmed by 2 bases and J by 0 bases, leaving 23 bases between them. The CDR3 bases are TGTGCCAGCAGTTTAACCCGGACAGTCCGTTGCTCCTACTCCTACGAGCAGTACTTC. Residues: CASSLTRTVRCSYSYEQYF.

This chain joins TRBV18 and TRBJ1-6; 7 nucleotides align to TRBD1. CDR1 and CDR2 (germline): KGHSH, LQKENI. CDR3 length: 17 amino acids. The V gene end was trimmed by 4 bases and the J gene end by 0 bases; junction bases not matched to a gene: 6. CDR3 sequence (DNA): TGTGCCAGCTCACTGGGACAGCAAAGCTCCTATAATTCACCCCTCCACTTT. This sequence encodes CASSLGQQSSYNSPLHF.

The chain is built from TRBV4-1 and TRBJ1-1; D gene unclear. Germline-derived CDR1 and CDR2 are MGHRA and YSYEKL. V gave up 10 bases and J gave up 1 base, with 10 bases separating them. CDR3 length: 12 amino acids. Written as DNA, the CDR3 is TGCGCCACCGCTTGGAGGAACACTGAAGCTTTCTTT. It codes for CATAWRNTEAFF.

The chain recombines TRBV24-1 with TRBJ2-5; tentative D call: TRBD2 (6 bases). The germline V gene encodes CDR1 KGHDR and CDR2 SFDVKD. Deletions cut 7 bases from V and 5 bases from J, with 16 bases between. The length of the CDR3 is 14 residues. CDR3 in DNA: TGTGCCACCAGCCGTGGGGACTCTCGGGAGACCCAGTACTTC. Translated, it gives CATSRGDSRETQYF.

V gene TRBV6-6 combines with J gene TRBJ1-5; 7 nucleotides line up with TRBD1. The CDR3 contains 14 residues. With V trimmed by 9 bases and J by 3 bases, 8 bases remained unmatched. CDR1 and CDR2 (germline): MNHNY, SVGAGI (reference sequence). The CDR3 is CASRYRGHNQPQHF. The CDR3 region has the DNA TGTGCCAGTCGCTACAGGGGCCACAATCAGCCCCAGCATTTT.

The chain employs TRBV19 and TRBJ2-1, with 10 positions matching TRBD2. Trimming took 5 bases from V and 5 from J; bases not matched to a gene: 6. There are 15 residues in the CDR3. Per germline, CDR1 LNHDA and CDR2 SQIVND (reference sequence). The CDR3 region is CASSPERGGHNEQFF. The CDR3 bases are TGTGCCAGTAGTCCTGAGCGGGGGGGCCACAATGAGCAGTTCTTC.

This rearrangement joins TRBV2 to TRBJ2-7, with 9 bases lining up with TRBD1. After removal of 7 bases from V and 3 bases from J, the junction contained 7 bases not matched to a gene. CDR3 size: 14 residues. Germline V gene data show CDR1 as SNHLY and CDR2 as FYNNEI. CDR3 DNA sequence: TGTGCCAGCAAAACGGACAGGGGAGGCTACGAGCAGTACTTC. It yields the protein CASKTDRGGYEQYF.

The V call is TRBV7-6, the J call TRBJ2-3; 8 nucleotides align to TRBD2. The CDR3 spans 15 residues. With 3 bases clipped from V and 4 bases from J, the junction kept 6 bases outside the gene matches. CDR1 is SGHVS, CDR2 FNYEAQ, per germline. CDR3 sequence: CASSLGGGPADTQYF. The CDR3, as DNA: TGTGCCAGCAGCTTGGGCGGGGGGCCCGCAGATACGCAGTATTTT.

The gene calls are TRBV2 and TRBJ2-1; D may be TRBD1 (8 bases). Germline CDR1 SNHLY, CDR2 FYNNEI. V lost 6 bases and J 9 bases, leaving 15 bases between the germline ends. CDR3 length equals 13 residues. The CDR3 DNA reads as TGTGCCAGCAGAGCGGGACAGGACGGTGAGCAGTTCTTC. This translates into CASRAGQDGEQFF. Looking up the rest from reference TRBV2 and TRBJ2-1 gives the full variable domain: EPEVTQTPSHQVTQMGQEVILRCVPISNHLYFYWYRQILGQKVEFLVSFYNNEISEKSEIFDDQFSVERPDGSNFTLKIRSTKLEDSAMYFCASRAGQDGEQFFGPGTRLTVL.

The CDR3 reads CASSAGQLGSGNTIYF. In nucleotides, the CDR3 is TGTGCCAGCAGCGCGGGACAGTTGGGCTCTGGAAACACCATATATTTT. The chain employs TRBV11-2 and TRBJ1-3; TRBD1 matches 7 bases. V lost 5 bases and J lost 0; bases outside the gene matches: 7. The CDR3 runs 16 residues. Germline V gives CDR1 SGHAT, CDR2 FQNNGV. Variable domain in full (rest from reference TRBV11-2 and TRBJ1-3): EAGVAQSPRYKIIEKRQSVAFWCNPISGHATLYWYQQILGQGPKLLIQFQNNGVVDDSQLPKDRFSAERLKGVDSTLKIQPAKLEDSAVYLCASSAGQLGSGNTIYFGEGSWLTVV.